This T cell receptor beta chain was obtained from a study of OX40 agonist ivuxolimab in advanced cancers. The study, taken as a whole, reports: Those patients achieving a partial response at 0.1-3.0 mg/kg showed among the lowest clonal expansion.

Method: immunoSEQ multiplex PCR; TCRdb's copy keeps in-frame clones and lacks some. The top ten clones hold 0.95% to 1.5% of a sample with 45,000 to 75,000 clones, around 75% of them seen once. Trimming removed 4 bases from V and 5 bases from J; junction bases left unmatched: 8. The CDR3 loop spans 15 amino acids. In germline, CDR1 is SGHNT, CDR2 YYREEE (reference sequence). This clone was observed once. Its cognate antigen is unknown. This specimen was CD4+ or CD8+ T cells sorted from blood, taken in a trial of the OX40 agonist ivuxolimab. The sequence derives from an adult with an advanced solid tumor such as melanoma, head and neck, liver or kidney cancer. The rearrangement links TRBV5-4 to TRBJ2-5; TRBD2 aligns across 10 bases. The CDR3 nucleotides read TGTGCCAGCAGCCGAGCGGGAGGGGGTTTGGAGACCCAGTACTTC. Translated, it gives CASSRAGGGLETQYF.